Sequencing of this T cell receptor (beta chain) was carried out in a study of control samples from healthy donors and cancer patients. Method: immunoSEQ multiplex PCR; TCRdb's copy keeps in-frame clones and lacks some. The profile covers approximately 85,000 clones, with roughly nine tenths appearing a single time and roughly 7.2% taken by the ten largest. CDR1 MDHEN and CDR2 SYDVKM come from the germline V gene. CDR3 length equals 15 residues. Trimming cost V 7 bases and J 4 bases, with 18 bases left between them. The clonotype was recovered from a woman aged 60 to 75 in good health. The sample taken for sequencing was blood. The V gene is TRBV28, the J gene TRBJ2-3; D is unclear. The CDR3 sequence: CASTPGSFPPDTQYF. CDR3 bases: TGTGCCAGCACACCGGGCTCATTCCCCCCAGATACGCAGTATTTT.